Listed below are T cell receptor beta chains from one sample, sequenced in a study of blood T cell repertoires in COVID-19. The repertoire was sequenced with immunoSEQ multiplex PCR; TCRdb's copy has only in-frame clones and lacks some. Counted here are about 250,000 clones, roughly 88% occurring once; the ten biggest clones make up around 1.4%. Sequenced material: peripheral blood. The origin of the receptors is an older man with acute or convalescent COVID-19. Each CDR3 is given with its conserved first and last residue. D genes are given only for firm matches. Clone size appears in some rows only: once, few, many, or a class for an expanded clone.

TRBJ2-7 TRBD1 TRBV27 15 . TGTGCCAGCAGTCTCAAGACAGGGTTTTACTACGAGCAGTACTTC CASSLKTGFYYEQYF
TRBJ1-6 . TRBV7-2 14 . TGTGCCAGCAGCCGCGGACAGAATAATTCACCCCTCCACTTT CASSRGQNNSPLHF
TRBJ2-1 TRBD2 TRBV7-2 16 . TGTGCCAGCATGGGTGAACTAGCGGGAGGAACCAATGAGCAGTTCTTC CASMGELAGGTNEQFF
TRBJ2-1 . TRBV7-9 13 . TGTGCCAGCGGTCTAGTGTCTTACAATGAGCAGTTCTTC CASGLVSYNEQFF
TRBJ2-1 TRBD2 TRBV5-1 16 . TGCGCCAGCAGCCTAATTAGCGGGAGAGGCCGCAATGAGCAGTTCTTC CASSLISGRGRNEQFF
TRBJ2-7 . TRBV5-4 14 . TGTGCCAGCAGCTTGGAAGGGGCGGCGGACGAGCAGTACTTC CASSLEGAADEQYF
TRBJ1-2 TRBD1 TRBV14 15 . TGTGCCAGCAGCCAACCGGGACAGGCCGACTATGGCTACACCTTC CASSQPGQADYGYTF
TRBJ1-1 TRBD1 TRBV19 15 . TGTGCCAGTAGTTCCGAGGGACAGGGGAGGACTGAAGCTTTCTTT CASSSEGQGRTEAFF
TRBJ2-7 . TRBV19 16 . TGTGCCAGTAGTATAGTACCGGGGGAACGAATCTACGAGCAGTACTTC CASSIVPGERIYEQYF
TRBJ2-5 TRBD2 TRBV5-1 14 . TGCGCCAGCAGCCCGACTAGCATTTGGGAGACCCAGTACTTC CASSPTSIWETQYF
TRBJ2-7 . TRBV11-3 15 . TGTGCCAGCAGCCCCACGAGACAGAGCTTAGGCGAGCAGTACTTC CASSPTRQSLGEQYF
TRBJ1-1 . TRBV7-9 14 . TGTGCCAGCAGCCAGGGGTCGGGGAACACTGAAGCTTTCTTT CASSQGSGNTEAFF
TRBJ1-5 . TRBV6-5 14 . TGTGCCAGCAGTTACGACTTTTTCGGTCAGCCCCAGCATTTT CASSYDFFGQPQHF
TRBJ2-3 TRBD1 TRBV2 13 . TGTGCCAGCACCCGACAGGGAACAGATACGCAGTATTTT CASTRQGTDTQYF
TRBJ2-1 . TRBV3-1/TRBV3-2 15 . TGTGCCAGCAGCCCCCCGGCGGGATCCTACAATGAGCAGTTCTTC CASSPPAGSYNEQFF
TRBJ2-5 . TRBV3-1/TRBV3-2 13 . TGTGCCAGCAGACGGACTGTACAAGAGACCCAGTACTTC CASRRTVQETQYF
TRBJ1-3 . TRBV30 15 . TGTGCCTGGACTCTGGGGGGATTCAATGGAAACACCATATATTTT CAWTLGGFNGNTIYF
TRBJ2-2 . TRBV7-7 14 . TGTGCTAGCAGCTCCGGGAGCCGCACCGGGGAGCTGTTTTTT CASSSGSRTGELFF
TRBJ1-3 TRBD1 TRBV7-6 16 . TGTGCCAGCAGCTCCCAAACGACAGGGGCTGGAAACACCATATATTTT CASSSQTTGAGNTIYF
TRBJ2-7 TRBD1 TRBV9 15 . TGTGCCAGCAGCCTACGGGACAGGGATGCCTCGGGGCAGTACTTC CASSLRDRDASGQYF
TRBJ2-7 TRBD2 TRBV3-1/TRBV3-2 15 few TGTGCCAGCAGCCAGAGGCTAGCGGGAGTTACCGAGCAGTACTTC CASSQRLAGVTEQYF
TRBJ2-3 TRBD2 TRBV28 19 once TGTGCCAGCAGTAGATGGGCTAGCGGGGAAGTACAGCCCACAGATACGCAGTATTTT CASSRWASGEVQPTDTQYF
TRBJ2-2 . TRBV7-3 14 . TGTGCCAGCGGCAGACAGCCAAACACCGGGGAGCTGTTTTTT CASGRQPNTGELFF
TRBJ2-3 . TRBV6-5 13 . TGTGCCAGCAGCGGACTGGACACAGATACGCAGTATTTT CASSGLDTDTQYF
TRBJ2-2 . TRBV18 16 . TGTGCCAGCTCACCATCTCCTGGGAGCCACACCGGGGAGCTGTTTTTT CASSPSPGSHTGELFF
TRBJ1-1 . TRBV29-1 11 . TGCAGCGTTGAGGTACAGGAATTAACTTTCTTT CSVEVQELTFF
TRBJ2-2 TRBD2 TRBV11-2 16 once TGTGCCAGCAGCCCCACTAGCGGTACGGGGCCCGGGGAGCTGTTTTTT CASSPTSGTGPGELFF
TRBJ2-7 TRBD1 TRBV6-5 14 few TGTGCCAGCAGTAGACAGGGGTTTTCCTACGAGCAGTACTTC CASSRQGFSYEQYF
TRBJ2-2 . TRBV9 15 . TGTGCCAGCAGCGAGGCCGACAGTTCTGTAGGGGAGCTGTTTTTT CASSEADSSVGELFF
TRBJ1-1 TRBD1 TRBV5-1 17 . TGCGCCAGCAGCCTCCTTATACAGGGGGCTGGGGGCACTGAAGCTTTCTTT CASSLLIQGAGGTEAFF
TRBJ1-6 TRBD1 TRBV3-1/TRBV3-2 13 . TGTGCCAGCAGCCCAGACAGGGATTCACCCCTCCACTTT CASSPDRDSPLHF
TRBJ1-5 . TRBV19 13 . TGTGCCAGTGGGGCATACTCCGATCAGCCCCAGCATTTT CASGAYSDQPQHF
TRBJ2-5 . TRBV28 15 once TGTGCCAGCAGTTTGGGAACAGGGAACCAAGAGACCCAGTACTTC CASSLGTGNQETQYF
TRBJ1-1 TRBD1 TRBV6-5 11 . TGTGCCAGCATTCACAGGGGAGGAGCTTTCTTT CASIHRGGAFF
TRBJ2-7 TRBD2 TRBV6-5 15 . TGTGCCAGCAGCCCCGGGACTAGCGGGAGGAACGAGCAGTACTTC CASSPGTSGRNEQYF
TRBJ2-1 TRBD1 TRBV10-3 15 once TGTGCCCCGCGGGAGACAGGGGGCACGTACAATGAGCAGTTCTTC CAPRETGGTYNEQFF
TRBJ2-5 . TRBV5-1 15 . TGCGCCAGCAGCTTGGCAGGGTTAATAAGGGAGACCCAGTACTTC CASSLAGLIRETQYF
TRBJ2-1 TRBD2 TRBV5-5 15 . TGTGCCAGCAGGTCGGGACTAGCGGGGGACAATGAGCAGTTCTTC CASRSGLAGDNEQFF
TRBJ2-7 TRBD2 TRBV5-6 15 . TGTGCCAGCAGCTTCCCGGGAGGGGCGACCTACGAGCAGTACTTC CASSFPGGATYEQYF
TRBJ2-1 TRBD2 TRBV7-8 19 . TGTGCCAGCAGCTTGGGGACTAGCGGGAGGGCCCCCCTTTACAATGAGCAGTTCTTC CASSLGTSGRAPLYNEQFF
TRBJ2-1 . TRBV19 16 . TGTGCCAGTTATTCGGAGGACTACCCTACCTACAATGAGCAGTTCTTC CASYSEDYPTYNEQFF
TRBJ2-3 TRBD2 TRBV7-2 16 . TGTGCCAGCAGTTCTAAAGCGGGAGGGGGGACAGATACGCAGTATTTT CASSSKAGGGTDTQYF
TRBJ2-5 . TRBV7-3 15 once TGTGCCAGCAGCTTTGGTAGCGGAGGGCAAGAGACCCAGTACTTC CASSFGSGGQETQYF
TRBJ1-1 . TRBV4-3 15 once TGCGCCAGCAGCCCATTGTCCAGGGGAAACACTGAAGCTTTCTTT CASSPLSRGNTEAFF
TRBJ2-3 TRBD2 TRBV7-8 14 . TGTGCCAGCAGCTCCCGCGGGAGTTCAGATACGCAGTATTTT CASSSRGSSDTQYF
TRBJ2-7 TRBD1 TRBV6-5 13 . TGTGCCAGCAGTTCATGGACAGGGAACGAGCAGTACTTC CASSSWTGNEQYF
TRBJ2-2 . TRBV7-2 16 . TGTGCCAGCAGCTTAGACGCAGGGGCGAACACCGGGGAGCTGTTTTTT CASSLDAGANTGELFF
TRBJ2-1 TRBD1 TRBV12-5 15 . TGTGCTAGTGGCTCAGGGACAGGGGGCATGAATGAGCAGTTCTTC CASGSGTGGMNEQFF
TRBJ1-1 . TRBV9 14 . TGTGCCAGCAGCGTAGGGGCGTTGAACACTGAAGCTTTCTTT CASSVGALNTEAFF
TRBJ1-2 TRBD1 TRBV6-2/TRBV6-3 15 . TGTGCCAGCAGTAGACCGGGACAGGGGGCCTCTGGCTACACCTTC CASSRPGQGASGYTF
TRBJ2-5 TRBD2 TRBV19 13 . TGTGCCAGTCGGACTAGCGGGACAGAGACCCAGTACTTC CASRTSGTETQYF
TRBJ1-2 . TRBV3-1/TRBV3-2 15 once TGTGCCAGCAGCCCACCGAACAGGGCTAACTATGGCTACACCTTC CASSPPNRANYGYTF